One sample yielded the 26 T cell receptor beta chains listed below, sequenced in a study of yellow fever vaccine responses in identical twins. TCRdb re-analysed the RT-PCR reads in MiXCR, keeping a single row per CDR3 protein. The top ten clones hold more than 2% of a sample with about 19,000 distinct CDR3 sequences, approximately 71% of them seen once. The sequencing used T cells from blood (PBMCs), unsorted or a sorted subset (not recorded which), collected before or after yellow fever vaccination (not recorded which). All receptors come from a woman younger than 30 who received the yellow fever vaccine.

V and J are TRBV9 and TRBJ2-5; 7 bases fit TRBD1. Germline lookup yields CDR1 SGDLS and CDR2 YYNGEE. The CDR3 loop spans 13 amino acids. V dropped 6 bases and J dropped 5; count of bases not matched to a gene: 7. This chain's CDR3 is CASNRQGGETQYF. The CDR3 nucleotides are TGTGCCAGCAACAGACAGGGCGGGGAGACCCAGTACTTC.

The chain has TRBV6-4 and TRBJ1-1; D perhaps matches TRBD1 (6 bases). V lost 6 bases to trimming and J lost 1 base, with 12 bases between them. CDR1 is MRHNA, CDR2 SNTAGT, per germline. CDR3 length: 14 residues. The CDR3 region has the DNA TGTGCCAGCAGAGTTCAGGACAGGAACACTGAAGCTTTCTTT. It translates to CASRVQDRNTEAFF.

This clonotype showed up just a few times. The rearrangement uses TRBV12-3 or TRBV12-4 and TRBJ2-6, with TRBD1 matching 10 bases. J gave up 1 base and V 6 bases, and 9 bases lay outside the gene matches. The CDR3 loop spans 18 amino acids. In DNA form, the CDR3 reads TGTGCCAGCAGCTCGGGACAGGGGTCCTTTTCTGGGGCCAACGTCCTGACTTTC. Translated, it gives CASSSGQGSFSGANVLTF.

The gene calls are TRBV5-1 and TRBJ2-5, with D tentatively TRBD1 or TRBD2 (5 bases each). This CDR3 region has 16 residues. With 0 bases removed from V and 6 bases from J, the gap between germline ends came to 18 bases. Germline values: CDR1 SGHRS, CDR2 YFSETQ. CDR3 loop: CASSLDGAGRGKTQYF. CDR3 DNA sequence: TGCGCCAGCAGCTTGGATGGGGCAGGGAGAGGAAAGACCCAGTACTTC.

The rearrangement uses TRBV24-1 and TRBJ2-3; 7 bases agree with TRBD2. Germline V gene sequence: CDR1 KGHDR, CDR2 SFDVKD. V lost 9 bases and J lost 8; bases outside the gene matches: 13. The CDR3 sequence is 14 residues long. The CDR3 DNA reads TGTGCCACCGGAATGGCGGGGGAGCCGGGTACGCAGTATTTT. It yields the protein CATGMAGEPGTQYF.

This chain uses TRBV11-2 with TRBJ2-2; D call uncertain. The germline CDR1 and CDR2 sequences are SGHAT and FQNNGV. Trimming stripped 2 bases from V and 4 bases from J, with 11 bases between. The CDR3 spans 15 residues. The CDR3 DNA is TGTGCCAGCAGCTTAAGCCAGACCCTCACCGGGGAGCTGTTTTTT. It translates to CASSLSQTLTGELFF.

The chain employs TRBV2 and TRBJ2-1, with a tentative D call TRBD1 (5 bases). The CDR3 has 15 residues. Deletions cut 6 bases from V and 0 bases from J, with 12 bases between. Germline V gene lookup returns CDR1 SNHLY and CDR2 FYNNEI. CDR3 sequence reads: CASSDLQGSYNEQFF. CDR3 nucleotide sequence: TGTGCCAGCAGCGACCTGCAGGGCTCCTACAATGAGCAGTTCTTC.

In this sample, this clonotype turned up a few times. The chain has TRBV18 and TRBJ2-1, with 10 bases identical to TRBD2. CDR1 is KGHSH, CDR2 LQKENI, per germline. CDR3 length equals 17 residues. With 2 bases clipped from V and 5 bases from J, the junction kept 9 bases outside the gene matches. The CDR3 reads CASSPFPPSGSDNEQFF. The CDR3 DNA sequence: TGTGCCAGCTCACCATTCCCACCTAGCGGGAGCGACAATGAGCAGTTCTTC.

The chain joins TRBV7-3 to TRBJ2-5, with 10 bases identical to TRBD2. Per germline, CDR1 SGHTA and CDR2 FQGTGA. Losses at the gene ends were 5 bases for V and 5 bases for J; bases not matched to a gene: 5. The CDR3 is 14 residues long. DNA for the CDR3: TGTGCCAGCAGCGTAAGCGGGAGGGCTGAGACCCAGTACTTC. Translating it yields CASSVSGRAETQYF.

The chain carries TRBV7-9 and TRBJ2-7; D may match TRBD1 or TRBD2 (6 bases each). Trimming took off 4 bases at V and 4 bases at J, with 14 bases between the two ends. Germline CDR1 reads SEHNR; CDR2 reads FQNEAQ (reference sequence). This CDR3 spans 14 amino acids. CDR3 amino acids: CASSSRWGAYEQYF. In nucleotides, the CDR3 is TGTGCCAGCAGCTCCCGATGGGGGGCTTACGAGCAGTACTTC.

The rearrangement uses TRBV11-1 and TRBJ2-3; perhaps TRBD2 as D (6 bases). V shed 11 bases and J shed 2 bases, with 20 bases lying between them. CDR3 length: 15 residues. The germline V gene encodes CDR1 SGHAT and CDR2 FQDESV (reference sequence). The CDR3 loop reads CAPSMAGMDTDTQYF. CDR3 bases: TGTGCCCCATCTATGGCGGGGATGGACACAGATACGCAGTATTTT.

This chain links TRBV5-1 with TRBJ2-2; 8 bases match TRBD2. CDR3 length: 14 residues. Germline V gene data show CDR1 as SGHRS and CDR2 as YFSETQ. The trim removed 7 bases at V and 0 bases at J, leaving 2 bases unmatched. CDR3 DNA: TGCGCCAGCTTTAGCGGGACGAACACCGGGGAGCTGTTTTTT. This codes for CASFSGTNTGELFF.

The chain combines TRBV29-1 with TRBJ1-3; 8 bases are a match to TRBD1. Germline V CDR1 and CDR2: SQVTM, ANQGSEA. Trimming at V came to 6 bases and at J to 4 bases, leaving 2 bases not matched to a gene. CDR3 length: 12 amino acids. CDR3: CSVRTGGNTIYF. Written as DNA, the CDR3 is TGCAGCGTCCGGACAGGGGGAAACACCATATATTTT.

The chain is built from TRBV13 and TRBJ2-3, with D hard to call. Germline CDR1 PRHDT, CDR2 FYEKMQ (reference sequence). Trimming stripped 7 bases from V and 7 bases from J, with 12 bases between. The CDR3 sequence is 12 residues long. CDR3 DNA: TGTGCCAGCACCGCCAATGAGAATACGCAGTATTTT. As protein: CASTANENTQYF.

This clonotype was found once. The J gene is TRBJ1-3, the V gene TRBV18; D not resolved. This CDR3 has 14 residues. Between the trimmed V and J ends, which lost 5 bases and 0 bases, there was a span of 8 bases. CDR1 KGHSH and CDR2 LQKENI come from the germline V gene. The CDR3 region is CASSATDSGNTIYF. CDR3 bases: TGTGCCAGCTCAGCGACGGACTCTGGAAACACCATATATTTT.

This chain links TRBV11-1 with TRBJ2-3; 12 bases line up with TRBD2. CDR3 length: 15 residues. Germline lookup yields CDR1 SGHAT and CDR2 FQDESV (reference sequence). The ends lost 5 bases at V and 3 bases at J; junction bases unmatched: 3. DNA for the CDR3: TGTGCCAGCAGCCAAGGACTAGCGGGAACAGATACGCAGTATTTT. Its protein is CASSQGLAGTDTQYF.

V gene TRBV10-1 combines with J gene TRBJ2-4; 9 nucleotides align to TRBD1. Germline CDR1 reads WNHNN; CDR2 reads SYGVQD (reference sequence). With V trimmed by 7 bases and J by 0 bases, 10 bases remained unmatched. The CDR3 consists of 17 residues. The CDR3 region has the DNA TGCGCCAGCACCCTTTTACAGGGGGCCCTAGCCAAAAACATTCAGTACTTC. Protein: CASTLLQGALAKNIQYF.

The chain combines TRBV13 with TRBJ2-3; no definite D call. The germline V gene has CDR1 PRHDT and CDR2 FYEKMQ (reference sequence). V dropped 7 bases and J dropped 5 bases, with 10 bases sitting between them. CDR3 length: 12 amino acids. The CDR3 bases are TGTGCCAGCACGCTAAGAGAAGATACGCAGTATTTT. Translated: CASTLREDTQYF. Full variable domain (remainder filled in from reference TRBV13 and TRBJ2-3): AAGVIQSPRHLIKEKRETATLKCYPIPRHDTVYWYQQGPGQDPQFLISFYEKMQSDKGSIPDRFSAQQFSDYHSELNMSSLELGDSALYFCASTLREDTQYFGPGTRLTVL.

The rearrangement uses TRBV7-7 and TRBJ2-1; maybe TRBD1 (5 bases). The CDR3 consists of 16 residues. Germline V gene data show CDR1 as SSHAT and CDR2 as FNYEAQ (reference sequence). V was cut by 2 bases and J by 0 bases, with 11 bases left in between. In DNA, the CDR3 is TGTGCCAGCAGCTTAACACACAGGAGCTCCTACAATGAGCAGTTCTTC. It encodes CASSLTHRSSYNEQFF.

J is TRBJ1-6 and V is TRBV7-9, with 10 bases aligning to TRBD1. The CDR3 has 15 residues. The V gene end was trimmed by 4 bases and the J gene end by 7 bases; junction bases not matched to a gene: 4. Per germline, CDR1 SEHNR and CDR2 FQNEAQ (reference sequence). The CDR3 is CASSSQGQGNSPLHF. The CDR3 DNA sequence: TGTGCCAGCAGCTCACAGGGACAGGGGAATTCACCCCTCCACTTT.

V usage is TRBV12-3 or TRBV12-4 and J usage is TRBJ1-1; unclear D gene. Deletions cut 3 bases from V and 5 bases from J, with 10 bases between. This CDR3 comprises 13 residues. CDR3 DNA sequence: TGTGCCAGCAGTTTTGTTTCAGAGACTGAAGCTTTCTTT. Translating gives CASSFVSETEAFF.

This clonotype was seen a single time. The chain combines TRBV23-1 with TRBJ2-7; no definite D call. TRBV23-1 carries the ORF label, with uncertain function. The CDR3 totals 13 residues. The germline V and J ends were trimmed by 4 bases and 3 bases, with 10 bases remaining between them. The CDR3 region has the DNA TGCGCCAGCAGTCGATACGGAAACTACGAGCAGTACGTC. It yields the protein CASSRYGNYEQYV.

The V call is TRBV20-1, the J call TRBJ2-5; possible D gene TRBD2, 5 bases. V lost 0 bases and J lost 2, with 13 bases in between. CDR3 length equals 15 residues. The germline gives CDR1 DFQATT, CDR2 SNEGSKA (reference sequence). The CDR3 spells CSARDGDGRQETQYF. CDR3 nucleotides: TGCAGTGCTAGAGACGGAGATGGGAGACAAGAGACCCAGTACTTC.

The chain couples TRBV6-1 to TRBJ2-7; maybe TRBD1 (6 bases). V lost 6 bases and J lost 4, with 10 bases in between. CDR3 length: 12 residues. Germline V lookup: CDR1 MNHNS, CDR2 SASEGT. The CDR3 nucleotides read TGTGCCAGCAGCCAGGGGCCGTACGAGCAGTACTTC. Translation gives CASSQGPYEQYF.

The V gene is TRBV27, the J gene TRBJ2-1; perhaps TRBD1 as D (6 bases). V gave up 4 bases and J gave up 3 bases, with 10 bases separating them. The CDR3 runs to 14 residues. Looked up from germline, CDR1 is MNHEY and CDR2 is SMNVEV (reference sequence). CDR3 in DNA: TGTGCCAGCAGTTCAGACAGGTTCTACAATGAGCAGTTCTTC. Protein product: CASSSDRFYNEQFF.

J is TRBJ2-3 and V is TRBV5-1; 11 bases map to TRBD2. CDR1 is SGHRS, CDR2 YFSETQ, per germline. The CDR3 is made up of 17 amino acids. With V trimmed by 4 bases and J by 0 bases, 7 bases remained unmatched. The CDR3 is CASSRASGGRSTDTQYF. CDR3 bases: TGCGCCAGCAGCAGGGCTAGCGGGGGGAGAAGCACAGATACGCAGTATTTT.